This T cell receptor (beta chain) is from a study of T cell repertoires in cytomegalovirus infection. Study overall: Indications came from public TCR beta signatures; they pointed to CMV infection and to a matching HLA type.

This clonotype was counted many times. Its specificity is unknown. The CDR3 is made up of 16 amino acids. Germline CDR1 is KGHSH and CDR2 is LQKENI. The V end was cut by 4 bases, the J end by 1 base, with 13 bases between. TCRdb analysed the reads with MiXCR anew, one entry per CDR3 protein. The sample has around 210,000 distinct CDR3 sequences; 6.5% are singletons. Study-wide findings and caveats: People with CMV and the relevant HLA were identified by cumulative public TCR beta family frequency. Clonotypes of TCR beta that were HLA-C-restricted and CMV-specific dominated the ex vivo response.

Sample: PBMCs. The sequence came from a human donor in good health (CMV status not recorded). Some clones in this sample may be carry-over from other donors' samples. The chain recombines TRBV18 with TRBJ1-4; possible D gene TRBD1, 5 bases. CDR3 bases: TGTGCCAGCTCACGGGGCCTGCTCGAAACTAATGAAAAACTGTTTTTT. This encodes CASSRGLLETNEKLFF.